What follows are 27 T cell receptor beta chains derived from one specimen sequenced in a study of T-cell reconstitution after alpha-beta-depleted transplantation in children. Unique molecular identifiers were incorporated into the prepared TCRbeta library. TCRdb re-derived calls from the PCR reads in MiXCR, one entry per CDR3 protein. The sample lists fewer than 550,000 distinct CDR3 sequences; roughly a tenth were seen once. This specimen was PBMCs, taken before TCRalphabeta/CD19-depleted stem cell transplant. The receptors were sampled from a child aged 2-15 years with inherited bone marrow failure, due to receive a stem cell transplant.

This clonotype has a handful of counts. The chain carries TRBV30 and TRBJ2-3, with a tentative D call TRBD2 (6 bases). The CDR3 consists of 13 residues. CDR1 GTSNPN and CDR2 SVGIG come from the germline V gene (reference sequence). V shed 7 bases and J shed 0 bases, with 11 bases lying between them. CDR3 sequence reads: CASTRSSTDTQYF. In DNA, the CDR3 is TGTGCCTCGACTAGATCTAGCACAGATACGCAGTATTTT. The whole variable domain, remainder taken from reference TRBV30 and TRBJ2-3, is SQTIHQWPATLVQPVGSPLSLECTVEGTSNPNLYWYRQAAGRGLQLLFYSVGIGQISSEVPQNLSASRPQDRQFILSSKKLLLSDSGFYLCASTRSSTDTQYFGPGTRLTVL.

V and J are TRBV28 and TRBJ1-2; 7 nucleotides match TRBD1. The CDR3 is 15 amino acids. CDR1 is MDHEN, CDR2 SYDVKM, per germline. With V trimmed by 3 bases and J by 4 bases, 8 bases remained unmatched. CDR3 sequence (DNA): TGTGCCAGCAGTTTGATCAACAGGGGAGCCTATGGCTACACCTTC. Encoded protein: CASSLINRGAYGYTF.

This clonotype was seen repeatedly, ten times or more. V and J are TRBV29-1 and TRBJ2-2; 7 bases line up with TRBD2. After removal of 4 bases from V and 3 bases from J, the junction contained 5 bases not matched to a gene. The CDR3 is 14 residues long. CDR1 and CDR2 from the germline V gene are SQVTM and ANQGSEA. CDR3 in amino acids: CSVGPGLYTGELFF. DNA for the CDR3: TGCAGCGTTGGGCCGGGACTATACACCGGGGAGCTGTTTTTT.

This clonotype was detected many times. This sequence joins TRBV27 and TRBJ1-2; D is uncertain. Per germline, CDR1 MNHEY and CDR2 SMNVEV (reference sequence). This CDR3 has 11 residues. Trimming cost V 6 bases and J 8 bases, with 10 bases left between them. The CDR3: CASRGLRGYTF. The CDR3 bases are TGTGCCAGCAGAGGCTTGCGCGGCTACACCTTC.

CDR3 bases: TGCAGCGCCGAGACAGGGTTTGAGCAGTACTTC. Its protein product is CSAETGFEQYF. This chain connects TRBV29-1 to TRBJ2-7; 7 bases agree with TRBD1. The ends lost 7 bases at V and 7 bases at J; junction bases unmatched: 7. In germline, CDR1 is SQVTM, CDR2 ANQGSEA. The CDR3 runs 11 residues.

There are many counts of this clonotype. The rearrangement joins TRBV7-8 to TRBJ2-1, with D hard to call. With 7 bases removed from V and 0 bases from J, the gap between germline ends came to 10 bases. The CDR3 is made up of 14 amino acids. The germline V gene encodes CDR1 SGHVS and CDR2 FQNEAQ. DNA of the CDR3: TGTGCCAGCAACCCCCAGTACTCCTACAATGAGCAGTTCTTC. This codes for CASNPQYSYNEQFF.

About this clonotype itself: Since a much larger clone is just one base distant, this may be a read error. No conserved phenylalanine or tryptophan is present at the end of the CDR3, so a read error is the likely explanation. The chain employs TRBV28 and TRBJ2-3, with a tentative D call TRBD2 (5 bases). The CDR3 is 17 amino acids. CDR1 and CDR2 from the germline V gene are MDHEN and SYDVKM. V was clipped by 6 bases and J by 2 bases, with 21 bases between them. For the CDR3, the DNA is TGTGCCAGCAGAGGAGGTCGGGTCCTAGGCCCCACAGATACGCAGTATCTT. This codes for CASRGGRVLGPTDTQYL.

This clonotype was picked up many times. The CDR3 sequence is CASSLEAGSSYNEQFF. The CDR3 bases are TGTGCCAGCAGCTTAGAGGCGGGGAGCTCCTACAATGAGCAGTTCTTC. This chain joins TRBV7-8 and TRBJ2-1; D possibly corresponds to TRBD2 (6 bases). Germline V gene sequence: CDR1 SGHVS, CDR2 FQNEAQ. V was shortened by 1 base and J by 0 bases, with 10 bases between the two germline ends. CDR3 length: 16 residues.

This clonotype appeared many times. CDR3 sequence: CASSLFGGSGNTIYF. CDR3 sequence (DNA): TGCGCCAGCAGCTTGTTTGGTGGCTCTGGAAACACCATATATTTT. This sequence joins TRBV5-1 and TRBJ1-3, with D hard to call. V was trimmed by 1 base and J by 0 bases, leaving 8 bases between them. Germline V CDR1 and CDR2: SGHRS, YFSETQ. The CDR3 consists of 15 residues.

This clonotype was counted ten times or more. V is TRBV5-1 and J is TRBJ2-3; D call uncertain. Trimming stripped 0 bases from V and 1 base from J, with 9 bases between. There are 15 residues in the CDR3. CDR1 and CDR2 (germline): SGHRS, YFSETQ. The CDR3 nucleotides are TGCGCCAGCAGCTTGGAGTCCGCCCGCACAGATACGCAGTATTTT. Protein: CASSLESARTDTQYF.

Many counts were recorded for this clonotype. The chain recombines TRBV20-1 with TRBJ1-2; no clear D gene. V was pared by 3 bases and J by 4 bases, with 9 bases between. The CDR3 spans 12 residues. Germline V gene lookup returns CDR1 DFQATT and CDR2 SNEGSKA (reference sequence). The CDR3 region has the DNA TGCAGTGCTAGCGGGGTGCCCTATGGCTACACCTTC. Residues: CSASGVPYGYTF.

This clonotype was seen repeatedly, ten times or more. The rearrangement uses TRBV29-1 and TRBJ1-2, with D maybe TRBD1 (6 bases). Trimming pared 0 bases from V and 4 bases from J, leaving 9 bases between. Germline lookup yields CDR1 SQVTM and CDR2 ANQGSEA. CDR3 size: 13 residues. The CDR3 region has the DNA TGCAGCGTTGAAGAGGGGGCTGGCTATGGCTACACCTTC. Translated: CSVEEGAGYGYTF. The full variable domain, its missing parts supplied by reference TRBV29-1 and TRBJ1-2, is SAVISQKPSRDICQRGTSLTIQCQVDSQVTMMFWYRQQPGQSLTLIATANQGSEATYESGFVIDKFPISRPNLTFSTLTVSNMSPEDSSIYLCSVEEGAGYGYTFGSGTRLTVV.

This clonotype was detected a few times. The chain uses TRBV20-1 and TRBJ1-2; perhaps TRBD1 as D (6 bases). Trimming left V 6 bases short and J 3 bases short, with 17 bases between. This CDR3 contains 14 residues. In germline, CDR1 is DFQATT, CDR2 SNEGSKA (reference sequence). CDR3 sequence: CSATGQPRDYGYTF. In DNA form, the CDR3 reads TGCAGTGCCACGGGACAACCGAGGGACTATGGCTACACCTTC.

This clonotype showed up many times. This chain joins TRBV10-3 and TRBJ2-5, with D unresolved. This CDR3 has 12 amino acids. Germline V gene lookup returns CDR1 ENHRY and CDR2 SYGVKD. Between the trimmed V and J ends, which lost 3 bases and 1 base, there was a span of 3 bases. The CDR3 DNA sequence: TGTGCCATCAGTGATGGCCAAGAGACCCAGTACTTC. Encoded protein: CAISDGQETQYF.

This clonotype was observed many times. The rearrangement uses TRBV27 and TRBJ2-2; D might be TRBD2 (6 bases). CDR3 length: 13 amino acids. The V gene lost 3 bases and the J gene lost 7 bases, with 9 bases spanning the gap. The V gene's germline CDR1 is MNHEY and CDR2 SMNVEV (reference sequence). In DNA form, the CDR3 reads TGTGCCAGCAGTTTGGGGGGTGACGGGGAGCTGTTTTTT. Amino acid sequence: CASSLGGDGELFF.

This clonotype occurred many times. The rearrangement joins TRBV7-2 to TRBJ2-3, with a tentative D call TRBD1 (5 bases). Trimming removed 4 bases from V and 2 bases from J, with 13 bases in between. The CDR3 extends over 15 amino acids. Germline V gives CDR1 SGHTA, CDR2 FQGNSA. The CDR3 loop is CASSSNQGSTDTQYF. The CDR3 DNA follows: TGTGCCAGCAGCTCTAATCAGGGCTCCACAGATACGCAGTATTTT.

Many counts were recorded for this clonotype. Its ends do not fully match the called genes, so a read error is possible. V is TRBV12-5 and J is TRBJ1-2; 9 bases align to TRBD1. From germline, CDR1 is LGHNT and CDR2 FRNRAP. The CDR3 is 19 residues long. CDR3 nucleotides: TGTGCTGGTGGTTTGGCCTCCCTCACAGGGGGCCACGCTAACTATGGCTACACCTTC. It translates to CAGGLASLTGGHANYGYTF. Full variable domain (missing parts from reference TRBV12-5 and TRBJ1-2): DARVTQTPRHKVTEMGQEVTMRCQPILGHNTVFWYRQTMMQGLELLAYFRNRAPLDDSGMPKDRFSAEMPDATLATLKIQPSEPRDSAVYFCAGGLASLTGGHANYGYTFGSGTRLTVV.

This clonotype was counted many times. The chain combines TRBV27 with TRBJ2-1; the D gene is possibly TRBD1 (5 bases). V was pared by 6 bases and J by 0 bases, with 15 bases between. Germline values: CDR1 MNHEY, CDR2 SMNVEV (reference sequence). This CDR3 region has 16 residues. The CDR3 sequence is CASRNEQDPSYNEQFF. The CDR3 nucleotides read TGTGCCAGCAGGAACGAACAGGACCCCTCCTACAATGAGCAGTTCTTC.

The sample holds many counts of this clonotype. The chain uses TRBV12-3 or TRBV12-4 and TRBJ2-1, with D possibly matching TRBD2 (5 bases). This CDR3 spans 13 amino acids. Trimming removed 5 bases at V and 8 bases at J, with 13 bases between. CDR3: CASSPLLVYEQFF. For the CDR3, the DNA is TGTGCCAGCAGTCCTCTACTAGTCTATGAGCAGTTCTTC.

A word on this clonotype: A much larger clone lies a single base off, so this may be a read error. The gene calls are TRBV10-3 and TRBJ2-2, with 8 bases aligning to TRBD2. The CDR3 length is 12 residues. The germline CDR1 and CDR2 sequences are ENHRY and SYGVKD. CDR3 coding DNA: TGTTCCATCAGCGGGGGAGCCGGGGAGCTGTTTTTT. Amino acid sequence: CSISGGAGELFF.

This chain uses TRBV20-1 with TRBJ2-1; 12 nucleotides match TRBD2. V was pared by 3 bases and J by 7 bases, with 7 bases of the junction left unmatched. The CDR3 runs to 15 residues. Looked up from germline, CDR1 is DFQATT and CDR2 is SNEGSKA (reference sequence). The CDR3 sequence is CSASRFGTSGNEQFF. DNA of the CDR3: TGCAGTGCTAGTCGTTTCGGGACTAGCGGGAATGAGCAGTTCTTC.

About this clonotype: Being one base from a much bigger clone, this may be a read error. DNA for the CDR3: TGTGCCAGCAGCGGATCCGGGACAGGGCCCAATGAGCAGTTCTTC. The encoded protein is CASSGSGTGPNEQFF. V usage is TRBV12-3 or TRBV12-4 and J usage is TRBJ2-1; 9 positions agree with TRBD1. J was trimmed by 6 bases and V by 6 bases; bases with no gene match: 9. This CDR3 region has 15 residues.

This clonotype was observed at least ten times. The chain joins TRBV6-2 or TRBV6-3 to TRBJ2-7, with 9 bases lining up with TRBD2. Germline V gene sequence: CDR1 MNHEY, CDR2 SVGEGT. J was trimmed by 3 bases and V by 2 bases; bases with no gene match: 5. The CDR3 runs 15 residues. CDR3 nucleotides: TGTGCCAGCAGTTACGTCCTAGCGGGACACTACGAGCAGTACTTC. Translated, it gives CASSYVLAGHYEQYF.

This clonotype has at least ten counts. V and J are TRBV27 and TRBJ2-5, with D possibly being TRBD1 or TRBD2 (5 bases each). Germline V CDR1 and CDR2: MNHEY, SMNVEV (reference sequence). The CDR3 length is 15 residues. Trimming pared 8 bases from V and 4 bases from J, leaving 20 bases between. The chain's CDR3 is CASQEAALGVETQYF. The CDR3 DNA reads as TGTGCCAGCCAAGAAGCGGCTCTAGGGGTAGAGACCCAGTACTTC.

The table lists this clonotype with many counts. The CDR3 DNA is TGTGCCAGTAGTATACCAACTGACAATCAGCCCCAGCATTTT. Translating it yields CASSIPTDNQPQHF. V and J are TRBV19 and TRBJ1-5; no firm D call. There are 14 residues in the CDR3. Trimming stripped 2 bases from V and 3 bases from J, with 8 bases between. Looked up from germline, CDR1 is LNHDA and CDR2 is SQIVND (reference sequence).

The table lists this clonotype with many counts. V is TRBV6-5 and J is TRBJ2-1; tentatively, D is TRBD2 (5 bases). The CDR3 sequence is 15 residues long. Germline assignment: CDR1 MNHEY and CDR2 SVGAGI. Trimming shortened V by 3 bases and J by 0 bases, and 9 bases separated the two germline ends. The CDR3 here is CASSYDYFSYNEQFF. The CDR3 DNA reads TGTGCCAGCAGTTATGACTATTTCTCCTACAATGAGCAGTTCTTC.

This clonotype showed up many times. The chain recombines TRBV10-1 with TRBJ2-3, with 9 bases aligning to TRBD2. Germline CDR1 WNHNN, CDR2 SYGVQD (reference sequence). V shed 3 bases and J 0 bases; nucleotides not matched to a gene: 10. The CDR3 is made up of 18 amino acids. The CDR3 nucleotides are TGCGCCAGCAGTGAAAAGGGGGCTAGCGGGGCTAGCACAGATACGCAGTATTTT. Residues: CASSEKGASGASTDTQYF.